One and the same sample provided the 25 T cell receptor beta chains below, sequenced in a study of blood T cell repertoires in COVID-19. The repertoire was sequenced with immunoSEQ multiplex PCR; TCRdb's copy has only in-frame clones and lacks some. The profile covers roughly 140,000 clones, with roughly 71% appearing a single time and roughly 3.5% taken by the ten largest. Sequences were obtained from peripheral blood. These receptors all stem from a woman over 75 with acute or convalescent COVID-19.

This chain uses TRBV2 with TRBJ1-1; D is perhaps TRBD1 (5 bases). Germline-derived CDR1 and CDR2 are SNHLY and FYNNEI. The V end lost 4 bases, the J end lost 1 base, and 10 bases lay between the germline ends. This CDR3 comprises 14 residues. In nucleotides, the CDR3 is TGTGCCAGCAGTGTGGTGGGGGGGAACACTGAAGCTTTCTTT. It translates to CASSVVGGNTEAFF.

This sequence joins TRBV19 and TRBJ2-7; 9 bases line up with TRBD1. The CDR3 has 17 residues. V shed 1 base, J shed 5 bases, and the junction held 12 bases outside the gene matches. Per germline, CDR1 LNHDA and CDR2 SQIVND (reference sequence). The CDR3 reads CASSIAPTGTGRHEQYF. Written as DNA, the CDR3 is TGTGCCAGTAGTATAGCCCCCACCGGGACAGGGAGACACGAGCAGTACTTC.

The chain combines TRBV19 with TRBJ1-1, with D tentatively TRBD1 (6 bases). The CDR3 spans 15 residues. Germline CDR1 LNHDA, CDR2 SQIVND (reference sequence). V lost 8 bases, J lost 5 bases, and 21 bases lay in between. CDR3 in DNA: TGTGCCAGTGGCGCTACCGGGACAAGTGGTACTGAAGCTTTCTTT. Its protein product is CASGATGTSGTEAFF.

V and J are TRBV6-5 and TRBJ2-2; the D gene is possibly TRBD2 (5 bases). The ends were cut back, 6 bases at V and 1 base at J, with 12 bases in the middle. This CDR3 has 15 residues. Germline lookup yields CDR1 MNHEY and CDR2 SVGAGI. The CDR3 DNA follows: TGTGCCAGCAGGGACTTTCGGGAGAACACCGGGGAGCTGTTTTTT. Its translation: CASRDFRENTGELFF.

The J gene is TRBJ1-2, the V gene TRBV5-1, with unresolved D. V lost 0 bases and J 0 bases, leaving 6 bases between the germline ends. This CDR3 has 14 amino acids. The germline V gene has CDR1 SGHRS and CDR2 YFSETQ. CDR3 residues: CASSLVTANYGYTF. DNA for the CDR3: TGCGCCAGCAGCTTGGTTACAGCTAACTATGGCTACACCTTC. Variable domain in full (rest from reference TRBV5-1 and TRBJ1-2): KAGVTQTPRYLIKTRGQQVTLSCSPISGHRSVSWYQQTPGQGLQFLFEYFSETQRNKGNFPGRFSGRQFSNSRSEMNVSTLELGDSALYLCASSLVTANYGYTFGSGTRLTVV.

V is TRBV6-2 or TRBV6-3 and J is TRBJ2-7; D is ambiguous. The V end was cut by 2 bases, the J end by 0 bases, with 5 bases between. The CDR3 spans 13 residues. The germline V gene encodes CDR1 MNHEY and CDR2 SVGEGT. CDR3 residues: CASSYPLSYEQYF. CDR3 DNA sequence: TGTGCCAGCAGTTACCCCCTCTCCTACGAGCAGTACTTC.

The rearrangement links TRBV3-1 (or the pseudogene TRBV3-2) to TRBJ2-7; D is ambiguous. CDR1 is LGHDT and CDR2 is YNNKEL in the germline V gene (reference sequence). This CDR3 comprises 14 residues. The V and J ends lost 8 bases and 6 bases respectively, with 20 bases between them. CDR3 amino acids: CASRNNGGPPEQYF. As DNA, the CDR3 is TGTGCCAGCCGAAACAACGGTGGGCCTCCCGAGCAGTACTTC.

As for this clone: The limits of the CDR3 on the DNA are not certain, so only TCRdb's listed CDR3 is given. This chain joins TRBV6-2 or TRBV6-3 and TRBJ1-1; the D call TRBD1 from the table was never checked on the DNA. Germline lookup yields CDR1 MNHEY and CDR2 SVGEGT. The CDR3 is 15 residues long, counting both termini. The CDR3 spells CASIPGQKLSLKAFF.

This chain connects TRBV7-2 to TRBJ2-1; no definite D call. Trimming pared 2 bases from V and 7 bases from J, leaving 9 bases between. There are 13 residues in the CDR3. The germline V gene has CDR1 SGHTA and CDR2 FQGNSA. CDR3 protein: CASSLSRENEQFF. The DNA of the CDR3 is TGTGCCAGCAGCTTATCACGCGAAAATGAGCAGTTCTTC.

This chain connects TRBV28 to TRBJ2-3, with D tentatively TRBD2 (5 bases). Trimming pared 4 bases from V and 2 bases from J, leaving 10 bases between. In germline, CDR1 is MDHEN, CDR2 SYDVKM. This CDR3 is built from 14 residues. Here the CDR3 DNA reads TGTGCCAGCAGTTCTAAGCGGATCACAGATACGCAGTATTTT. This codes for CASSSKRITDTQYF.

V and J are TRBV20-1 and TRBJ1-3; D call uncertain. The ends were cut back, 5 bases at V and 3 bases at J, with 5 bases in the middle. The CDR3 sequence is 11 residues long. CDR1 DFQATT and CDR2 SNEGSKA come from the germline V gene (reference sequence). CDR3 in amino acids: CSARFGNTIYF. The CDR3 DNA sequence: TGCAGTGCTCGTTTTGGAAACACCATATATTTT.

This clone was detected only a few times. The CDR3 reads CASSPHTTAGSYEQYF. In DNA form, the CDR3 reads TGTGCCAGCAGCCCACACACGACTGCGGGCTCCTACGAGCAGTACTTC. This chain uses TRBV11-2 with TRBJ2-7, with D maybe TRBD2 (5 bases). Trimming removed 5 bases from V and 0 bases from J, with 17 bases in between. The CDR3 has 16 residues. From germline, CDR1 is SGHAT and CDR2 FQNNGV.

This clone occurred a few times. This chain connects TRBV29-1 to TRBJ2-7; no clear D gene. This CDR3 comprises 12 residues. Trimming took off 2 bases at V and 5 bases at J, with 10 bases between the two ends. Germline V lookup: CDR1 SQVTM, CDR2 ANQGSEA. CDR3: CSVEPGFNEQYF. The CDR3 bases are TGCAGCGTTGAACCGGGTTTCAACGAGCAGTACTTC.

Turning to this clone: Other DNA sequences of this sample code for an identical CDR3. The CDR3 DNA follows: TGTGCCAGCTCACCGGACAGGGACCAGCCCCAGCATTTT. Residues: CASSPDRDQPQHF. V and J are TRBV18 and TRBJ1-5; TRBD1 agrees at 8 bases. This CDR3 contains 13 residues. The germline gives CDR1 KGHSH, CDR2 LQKENI. J was trimmed by 7 bases and V by 3 bases; bases with no gene match: 2.

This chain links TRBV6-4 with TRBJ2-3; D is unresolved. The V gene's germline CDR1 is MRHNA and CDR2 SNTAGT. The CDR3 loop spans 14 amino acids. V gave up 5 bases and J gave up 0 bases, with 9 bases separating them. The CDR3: CASSMSPSTDTQYF. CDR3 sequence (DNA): TGTGCCAGCAGTATGAGTCCTAGCACAGATACGCAGTATTTT.

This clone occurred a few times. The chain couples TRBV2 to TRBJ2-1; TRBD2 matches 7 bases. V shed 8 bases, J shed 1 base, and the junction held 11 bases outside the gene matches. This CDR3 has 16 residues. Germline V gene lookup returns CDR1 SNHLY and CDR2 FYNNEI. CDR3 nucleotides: TGTGCCAGCGGCCCCCGAGCGGGAAGTTCCTACAATGAGCAGTTCTTC. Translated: CASGPRAGSSYNEQFF.

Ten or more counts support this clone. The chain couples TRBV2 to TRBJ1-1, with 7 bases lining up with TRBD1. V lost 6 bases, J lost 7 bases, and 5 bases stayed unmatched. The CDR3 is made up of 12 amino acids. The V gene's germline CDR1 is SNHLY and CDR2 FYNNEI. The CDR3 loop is CASRVTGYEAFF. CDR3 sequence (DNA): TGTGCCAGCAGAGTGACAGGGTATGAAGCTTTCTTT.

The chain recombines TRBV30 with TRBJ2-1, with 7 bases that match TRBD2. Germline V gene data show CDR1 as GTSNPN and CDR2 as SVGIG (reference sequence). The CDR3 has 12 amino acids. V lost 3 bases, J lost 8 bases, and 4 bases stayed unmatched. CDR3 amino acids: CAWRGRGDEQFF. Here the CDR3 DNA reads TGTGCCTGGAGGGGGAGGGGTGATGAGCAGTTCTTC.

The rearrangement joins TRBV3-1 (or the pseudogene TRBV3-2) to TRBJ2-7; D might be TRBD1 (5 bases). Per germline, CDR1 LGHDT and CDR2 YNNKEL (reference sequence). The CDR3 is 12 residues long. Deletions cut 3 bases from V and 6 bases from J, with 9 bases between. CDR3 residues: CASSHRATEQYF. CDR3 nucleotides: TGTGCCAGCAGCCACAGGGCGACCGAGCAGTACTTC.

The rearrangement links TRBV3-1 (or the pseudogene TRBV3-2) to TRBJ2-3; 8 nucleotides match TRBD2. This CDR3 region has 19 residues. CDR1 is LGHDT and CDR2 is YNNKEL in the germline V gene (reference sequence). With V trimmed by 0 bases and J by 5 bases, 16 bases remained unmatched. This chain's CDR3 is CASSQDLLADPLLGDTQYF. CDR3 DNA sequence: TGTGCCAGCAGCCAAGATCTACTAGCGGATCCCTTGTTGGGAGATACGCAGTATTTT.

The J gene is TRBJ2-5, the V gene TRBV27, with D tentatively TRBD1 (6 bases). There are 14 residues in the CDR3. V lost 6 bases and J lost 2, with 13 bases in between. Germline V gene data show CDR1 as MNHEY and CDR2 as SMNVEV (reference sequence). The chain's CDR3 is CASSRQGGQETQYF. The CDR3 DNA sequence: TGTGCCAGCAGCCGACAAGGGGGACAAGAGACCCAGTACTTC.

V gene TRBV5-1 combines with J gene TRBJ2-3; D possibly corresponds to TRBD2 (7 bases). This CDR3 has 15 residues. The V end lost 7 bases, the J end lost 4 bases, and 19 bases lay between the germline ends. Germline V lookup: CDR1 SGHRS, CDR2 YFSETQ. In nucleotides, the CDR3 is TGCGCCAGCGCCGTAGGGGGGGCATCATCAGATACGCAGTATTTT. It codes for CASAVGGASSDTQYF.

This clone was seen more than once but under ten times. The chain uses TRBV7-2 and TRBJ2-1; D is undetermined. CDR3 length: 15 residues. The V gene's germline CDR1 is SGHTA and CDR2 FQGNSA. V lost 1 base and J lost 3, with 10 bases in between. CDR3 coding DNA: TGTGCCAGCAGCTTAGACGGTAGCAGCTACAATGAGCAGTTCTTC. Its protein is CASSLDGSSYNEQFF.

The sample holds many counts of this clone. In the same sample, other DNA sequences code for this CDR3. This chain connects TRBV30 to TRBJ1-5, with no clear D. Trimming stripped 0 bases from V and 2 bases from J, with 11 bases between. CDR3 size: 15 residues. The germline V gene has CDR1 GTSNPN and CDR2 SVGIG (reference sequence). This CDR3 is CAWSVGVRGNQPQHF. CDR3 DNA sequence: TGTGCCTGGAGTGTGGGAGTAAGGGGCAATCAGCCCCAGCATTTT.

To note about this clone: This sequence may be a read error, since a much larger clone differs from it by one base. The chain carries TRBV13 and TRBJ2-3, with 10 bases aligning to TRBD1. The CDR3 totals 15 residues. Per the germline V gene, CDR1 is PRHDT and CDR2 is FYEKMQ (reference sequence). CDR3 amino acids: CASSLGTGGTDTQYF. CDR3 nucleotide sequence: TGTGCCAGCAGCCTAGGGACAGGGGGCACAGATACGCAGTATTTT. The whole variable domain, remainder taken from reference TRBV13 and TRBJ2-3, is AAGVIQSPRHLIKEKRETATLKCYPIPRHDTVYWYQQGPGQDPQFLISFYEKMQSDKGSIPDRFSAQQFSDYHSELNMSSLELGDSALYFCASSLGTGGTDTQYFGPGTRLTVL.